The present T cell receptor (beta chain) was sequenced within a study of identifying expanded T cells in peripheral blood. The study, taken as a whole, reports: Differentially abundant clones: about 1.2 between replicates, about 17 at approximately two weeks, 19 to 20 at four.

Points on this clone: The antigen remains unidentified.

Looked up from germline, CDR1 is KGHSH and CDR2 is LQKENI. The length of the CDR3 is 17 residues. The V end was cut by 6 bases, the J end by 2 bases, with 22 bases between. Using immunoSEQ multiplex PCR, the repertoire was profiled, and TCRdb retains in-frame clones only, with some absent. In the table there are approximately 120,000 clones, roughly 84% of which are singletons. No infections or other immune events were documented during collection. This sequence joins TRBV18 and TRBJ2-5; perhaps TRBD2 as D (5 bases). Sequencing input: blood. This clonotype was obtained from a person aged 18-70 years in good health. The DNA for the CDR3 is TGTGCCAGCTCCCACGTATGGGCGGGCGGTTCGCAAGAGACCCAGTACTTC. Protein: CASSHVWAGGSQETQYF.